This TCR beta chain was sequenced during a study of T cell repertoires in cytomegalovirus infection. Study as a whole: Indications came from public TCR beta signatures; they pointed to CMV infection and to a matching HLA type. Study-wide findings and caveats: Frequencies of public TCR beta families were cumulated, and this identified carriers of CMV plus the relevant HLA. Within the response measured ex vivo, HLA-C-restricted CMV-specific TCR beta clonotypes were dominant.

TCRdb ran MiXCR on the reads and lists one entry per CDR3 protein. The sample has a few hundred thousand distinct CDR3 sequences, about 39% seen once. In regard to this clonotype: Its antigen is not identified. A junction end diverges from the germline sequence, so it may reflect a read error.

The source was cultured PBMCs, collected from culture after CMV antigen stimulation. This clonotype was obtained from a human donor in good health (CMV status not recorded). Some clones in this sample may be carry-over from other donors' samples.

Written as DNA, the CDR3 is TGTGCCAGCAGCCGATCAGCGACGACCTACGAGCAGTACTTC. It codes for CASSRSATTYEQYF. The rearrangement joins TRBV4-1 to TRBJ2-7; no clear D gene. Per the germline V gene, CDR1 is MGHRA and CDR2 is YSYEKL. The CDR3 contains 14 residues.